This T cell receptor (beta chain) derives from a study of T cell responses to AZD1222 COVID-19 vaccine. Whole-study results and caveats: Females made up more of the donors, who were largely white British, and clonal diversity may have come out too low.

In regard to this clone: The antigen is unknown.

Looked up from germline, CDR1 is KGHSH and CDR2 is LQKENI. This CDR3 spans 15 amino acids. V was clipped by 5 bases and J by 4 bases; unmatched bases: 6. Method: immunoSEQ multiplex PCR; TCRdb's copy keeps in-frame clones and lacks some. The table lists around 120,000 clones, about 90% of them singletons. This clonotype was sampled from an adult in good health. The material was peripheral blood, obtained on day 0 of AZD1222 vaccination. This chain links TRBV18 with TRBJ1-2; the match to TRBD1 covers 11 bases. Here the CDR3 reads CASSSSGTGGYGYTF. Written as DNA, the CDR3 is TGTGCCAGCTCATCCTCCGGGACAGGGGGCTATGGCTACACCTTC.